This TCR beta chain is from a study of cytomegalovirus exposure and HLA in healthy donors (dated by TCRdb to 2016 to 2017). The study in broad terms: An earlier analysis of some 600 of the donors reported around 280 Gb of sequence data and 90 million to 120 million unique TCR beta sequences obtained from 180 million or so T cells. An early release that covered about 600 HLA-typed donors contained around 300 gigabases of sequencing data and tens of millions of unique TCR sequences. Of the approximately 400 genotyped donors, 65% to 90% fell in the genetic ancestry cluster associated with self-reported Caucasian donors. The aim of the study was to test whether cataloging public T cell receptors could identify signatures of past pathogen exposure. The study profiled the T cell repertoires of about 720 subjects by immunosequencing and related them to cytomegalovirus serostatus. A separate validation cohort of roughly 120 different subjects was used in addition to the roughly 620-subject first cohort. To predict cytomegalovirus infection status, the study combined high-throughput TCR immunosequencing, statistical association of individual TCRs with disease status, and machine learning. In a later analysis, previously published TCR beta repertoires from several hundred donors were re-analyzed and high-resolution HLA genotyping was added so that TCR occurrence patterns could be studied. Rather than using new phenotypic data, the later analysis identified candidate immune exposures from TCR beta sequences and from how often those sequences occurred across donors. An earlier analysis of several hundred of the donors applied high-throughput TCR beta sequencing to assess whether each TCR beta V gene segment acted as functional or pseudogenic. Alongside the repertoire data, information on donor age, sex, ethnicity and CMV serostatus was compiled. In a later genetic analysis, genome-wide SNP genotypes for about three fifths of the 666 donors were used, and that subset was treated as a discovery cohort. Every repertoire in the discovery cohort had been generated on one and the same sequencing platform. Both class I and class II loci were covered by HLA typing, at four-digit resolution. The number of donors typed differed by locus, with roughly 620-630 for A, B, C, DRB1 and DQB1, around 500 for DQA1, over 600 for DPA1, and 472 for DPB1. Five DR-DQ haplotypes were treated as single units for association and clustering because of strong linkage in the cohort. Among 398 genotyped donors of the cohort, an average of around 240,000 unique TCR beta nucleotide sequences were sequenced per donor, around a sixth of them non-productive.

The library came from the immunoSEQ multiplex PCR assay. A mixture of 60 forward primers for TCR Vbeta segments and 13 reverse primers for TCR Jbeta segments was used in the multiplex PCR. A multiplex PCR assay on genomic DNA amplified the CDR3 region of rearranged TCR beta genes. The amplified TCR beta libraries were sequenced on the Illumina HiSeq System as 87-base-pair reads. The source study handled its data this way. Across the roughly 700 repertoires, a later analysis counted tens of millions of unique TCR beta chains, roughly 11 million of which were shared by at least two donors. Raw reads were error-corrected and collapsed into unique sequences by a nearest-neighbor algorithm in which closely related sequences were merged to remove PCR and sequencing errors. V, D and J gene segments were assigned by aligning CDR3 sequences to IMGT reference sequences. For a sequence to be retained, at least a six-nucleotide match to both a V gene segment and a J gene segment was required. A rearrangement was called productive if the CDR3 had no stop codons and remained in frame with V and J, and every other rearrangement was called non-productive. CDR3 was defined according to IMGT convention as the region running from the second conserved V-encoded cysteine to the conserved J-encoded phenylalanine. The earlier analysis of some 580 of the donors excluded any sequence lacking an unambiguous match to a single V gene segment. An earlier analysis of fewer than 750 of the donors called V segments functional above 56.7% productive rearrangements and segregating when the between-donor standard deviation exceeded 5%. A statistical classification framework was built to diagnose cytomegalovirus status from the catalog of TCR beta chain sequences. In a later analysis, TCR nucleotide sequences were compared against IMGT/GENE-DB human TR gene sequences so that V and J genes could be assigned. A later analysis assigned CDR3 sequences and most-parsimonious VDJ recombination scenarios with the TCRdist pipeline. In a later analysis, each TCR beta chain was defined by its CDR3 amino acid sequence together with its V-gene family, and reads lacking a unique V-gene family were excluded. To address suspected cross-contamination and a sequencing artifact, a later analysis removed roughly 640 highly shared, low-generation-probability nucleotide sequences. In a later analysis, a clonal expansion index for each public chain was calculated from normalized within-repertoire ranks of inferred template counts. A later analysis computed generation probabilities with a VDJ recombination model fitted to out-of-frame rearrangements, and checked the results against IGoR. In a later analysis, hypergeometric tests were used to score TCR-TCR, TCR-HLA and TCR-CMV co-occurrence, with a repertoire-size bias correction applied to TCR pairs. To estimate false discovery rates, a later analysis permuted the HLA or CMV assignments 20 times. In a later analysis, co-occurring TCRs were grouped with DBSCAN, and TCRdist sequence similarity was added when clustering was performed within HLA-allele-positive subsets. Co-occurrence clustering excluded repertoires with fewer than 30,000 or more than 120,000 public chains, plus five with anomalous nucleotide sharing. Sourced from immuneACCESS, this table was stored by TCRdb with only in-frame sequences that have V and J called. A share of the clones is absent; for the studies checked, an unresolved V gene accounts for under half, and the remainder has no known explanation. V and J calls and clone size come straight from that table; D and trimming were deduced from the DNA. For this sample the table gives around 170,000 clones, of which around 80% were detected only once. The ten largest clones take up 1.4% of the sample.

For CDR1 and CDR2, the germline V gene lists MNHNS and SASEGT. Trimming removed 8 bases from V and 2 bases from J; the gene matches leave 5 bases unexplained. The CDR3 measures 13 amino acids from cysteine to phenylalanine. Just the 39-base CDR3 DNA is kept, in frame starting at base 1. The study at large found these results: In the study, 164 TCR beta chains were listed as associated with cytomegalovirus. Linkage disequilibrium might explain the correlated functional status among segregating V segments, but an unknown experimental factor could not be ruled out. Because counts were too low, roughly 18 rarely observed V segments, including chromosome 9 orphons, were left out of the earlier analysis of approximately 500 of the donors. A later analysis reported that several top co-occurrence clusters appeared linked to parvovirus B19, influenza, CMV and Epstein-Barr virus. Because some donors lacked HLA typing at each locus, the association tests relied only on the typed subset. A later analysis associated 16,951 TCR beta sequences with specific HLA alleles at a false discovery rate of 0.05. A few of the identified cytomegalovirus-associated TCR beta chains were confirmed in vitro to be specific for cytomegalovirus antigens. The 87-base-pair reads could not distinguish some IMGT-functional V segments, including TRBV6-2 and TRBV6-3, so those segments were excluded. A cluster of highly shared sequence variants was judged likely to be a technical artifact of the sequencing pipeline. Compared with equally common non-associated chains, HLA-associated TCR beta chains in a later analysis were more clonally expanded and had lower generation probabilities. According to the authors, the approach could potentially be generalized to other disease states and immunological phenotypes. Broadly in line with IMGT annotations, most TCR beta V segments showed up in productive rearrangements about 87% or about 30% of the time in an earlier analysis of roughly 590 of the donors. In a later analysis, the rate of TCR association differed among HLA loci, with DRB1 alleles having the most associated TCRs and HLA-C alleles having the fewest. A later genetic analysis associated a missense DCLRE1C variant with V-gene and J-gene trimming of TCR beta chains, and an independent cohort replicated the association. A further reported finding was that TCR beta sequences accurately predicted the HLA-A and HLA-B alleles for most subjects in the first cohort. While some public TCRs were present in many individuals, most TCR sequences turned up only very rarely across donors. The classifier was reported to diagnose cytomegalovirus status with high specificity and sensitivity in both the original and validation cohorts. The only immune exposure information available for the cohort was CMV serostatus. Sequencing depth was assumed to be roughly uniform across donors in the presence/absence analyses, though that assumption may not hold. In a later analysis, most CMV-associated TCR beta chains were found to appear HLA-restricted, with HLA associations seemingly driven largely by CMV exposure. Only TCR beta chains were sequenced in this cohort, and the absence of alpha or paired-chain data limited detectable features. Compared with the roughly 700-donor mean, donors in an Asian-associated ancestry cluster had fewer N-insertions in productive TCRs, according to a later genetic analysis. Assigning TCR associations to individual alleles was difficult when HLA alleles, especially DR and DQ, strongly co-occurred.

With respect to this clone: Its antigen is unknown. No qualities accompany the bases; no much larger clone lies one base away.

The cohort was made up of 500 to 800 healthy bone marrow donors. Cohort members were all nominally healthy when sampled, although unrecorded immune exposures were likely present. The donor tested CMV seropositive, placing the donor among the approximately 290 seropositive members of the cohort. Every donor gave a peripheral blood sample, and the peripheral blood mononuclear cells from that sample were used for TCR beta sequencing. The Qiagen DNeasy Blood Extraction Kit was used to extract genomic DNA from the blood cell samples. This TCR derives from a girl aged 5-17 years in good health and CMV-seropositive. Sequencing was carried out using PBMCs. This chain is built from TRBV6-1 and TRBJ2-7, with TRBD2 matching 8 junction bases. The CDR3 region: CASWSGGAYEQYF. The bases are TGTGCCAGCTGGTCGGGGGGGGCCTACGAGCAGTACTTC.